This entry lists 27 T cell receptor beta chains sequenced from one sample in a study of regulatory T cells in long-lasting Graves disease (dated by TCRdb to about 2021). Libraries came from multiplex PCR. TCRdb lists the instrument as Illumina HiSeq 4000. iRepertoire HTBI primers and Arm-PCR amplification of CDR3 regions were used to construct TCR beta libraries. TCRdb itself trimmed the public reads at Q25 with fastp, ran MiXCR and retained productive beta chains. Every entry covers one CDR3 protein and lists the most common genes and DNA from its rows. For this sample the table gives roughly 450,000 distinct CDR3 sequences, of which 20% to 25% were detected only once. Clones ranked in the top ten supply around 13% of the sample. The time point label, as the study defines it: persistent/refractory GD, antithyroid drugs over 5 years with positive TRAb. For both TCR sequencing and RNA sequencing, RNA was extracted from PBMCs using TRIzol.

Sequenced material: peripheral blood mononuclear cells (PBMCs), taken when the disease was refractory, from a patient treated with antithyroid drugs. Source of these receptors: a female donor with Graves disease.

There are many counts of this clonotype. The chain is built from TRBV12-3 or TRBV12-4 and TRBJ2-7; a weak D match, TRBD1 (5 bases). The CDR3 totals 15 residues. Trimming cost V 6 bases and J 0 bases, with 15 bases left between them. In DNA form, the CDR3 reads TGTGCCAGCAGCCTCCTCCCAGGGTTCTCCTACGAGCAGTACTTC. Translated, it gives CASSLLPGFSYEQYF.

At least ten counts were recorded for this clonotype. The chain has TRBV7-2 and TRBJ1-6; D unclear. The CDR3 length is 14 residues. Germline V gene sequence: CDR1 SGHTA, CDR2 FQGNSA. V gave up 6 bases and J gave up 7 bases, with 13 bases separating them. CDR3: CASSLLGSNSPLHF. The CDR3 nucleotides are TGTGCCAGCAGTTTACTGGGCTCCAATTCACCCCTCCACTTT. Complete variable domain (other parts from reference TRBV7-2 and TRBJ1-6): GAGVSQSPSNKVTEKGKDVELRCDPISGHTALYWYRQSLGQGLEFLIYFQGNSAPDKSGLPSDRFSAERTGGSVSTLTIQRTQQEDSAVYLCASSLLGSNSPLHFGNGTRLTVT.

This clonotype was seen a handful of times. This rearrangement joins TRBV4-1 to TRBJ1-4, with a weak D call TRBD1 (5 bases). V was cut by 4 bases and J by 6 bases, with 12 bases left in between. The germline CDR1 and CDR2 sequences are MGHRA and YSYEKL. The CDR3 covers 14 residues. The CDR3 DNA follows: TGCGCCAGCAGCCTCGGACCCAGGGATGAAAAACTGTTTTTT. Amino acid sequence: CASSLGPRDEKLFF.

This clonotype appeared once. The chain couples TRBV6-5 to TRBJ2-7; no definite D call. Per germline, CDR1 MNHEY and CDR2 SVGAGI. The CDR3 is 15 residues long. V gave up 0 bases and J gave up 2 bases, with 11 bases separating them. DNA of the CDR3: TGTGCCAGCAGTTACTCTCCGACTGGGGCCTACGAGCAGTACTTC. It encodes CASSYSPTGAYEQYF.

The chain employs TRBV7-9 and TRBJ1-1; tentatively, D is TRBD1 (6 bases). The germline V and J ends were trimmed by 7 bases and 1 base, with 16 bases remaining between them. The CDR3 totals 15 residues. CDR1 and CDR2 (germline): SEHNR, FQNEAQ (reference sequence). The CDR3 region is CASKTGRFSNTEAFF. The CDR3, as DNA: TGTGCCAGCAAGACAGGCCGCTTCTCGAACACTGAAGCTTTCTTT.

The chain employs TRBV18 and TRBJ2-7; 11 positions match TRBD2. The CDR3 is 16 residues long. Germline CDR1 is KGHSH and CDR2 is LQKENI. The J segment lost 3 bases and the V segment lost 3 bases, leaving 7 bases of the junction unmatched. The chain's CDR3 is CASSPEGLAANYEQYF. CDR3 sequence (DNA): TGTGCCAGCTCACCCGAGGGACTAGCGGCTAACTACGAGCAGTACTTC.

This clonotype has at least ten counts. The chain couples TRBV5-6 to TRBJ2-5; D perhaps matches TRBD2 (6 bases). Trimming took 5 bases from V and 5 from J, leaving 16 bases between them. Germline CDR1 is SGHDT and CDR2 is YYEEEE. This CDR3 has 14 amino acids. The CDR3: CASSLPGLRETQYF. The CDR3 DNA is TGTGCCAGCAGTTTACCGGGACTGCGGGAGACCCAGTACTTC.

Comments on this clonotype: This may arise from a read error, as a much more abundant clone is one base away. The chain combines TRBV11-3 with TRBJ1-1, with D unclear. The CDR3 totals 14 residues. The V gene's germline CDR1 is SGHNT and CDR2 YENEEA. The CDR3 bases are TGTGCCAGCAGCTTAGAAAGTCCCGGGCATGAAGCTCTCTTT. Its translation is CASSLESPGHEALF. Looking up the rest from reference TRBV11-3 and TRBJ1-1 gives the full variable domain: EAGVVQSPRYKIIEKKQPVAFWCNPISGHNTLYWYLQNLGQGPELLIRYENEEAVDDSQLPKDRFSAERLKGVDSTLKIQPAELGDSAVYLCASSLESPGHEALFGQGTRLTVV.

This clonotype was detected many times. The chain uses TRBV12-3 or TRBV12-4 and TRBJ1-5; D remains ambiguous. This CDR3 contains 14 residues. The V end was cut by 1 base, the J end by 2 bases, with 6 bases between. The CDR3 loop reads CASSLGIGNQPQHF. In DNA, the CDR3 is TGTGCCAGCAGTTTAGGCATAGGCAATCAGCCCCAGCATTTT.

The table lists this clonotype with many counts. J is TRBJ2-5 and V is TRBV28; 8 bases match TRBD1. The CDR3 runs 14 residues. The germline gives CDR1 MDHEN, CDR2 SYDVKM. V shed 6 bases and J 3 bases; nucleotides not matched to a gene: 6. The chain's CDR3 is CASRDSGGKETQYF. The DNA of the CDR3 is TGTGCCAGCAGAGATTCAGGGGGCAAAGAGACCCAGTACTTC.

The chain is built from TRBV30 and TRBJ1-1; no clear D. Trimming removed 4 bases from V and 0 bases from J, with 9 bases in between. The length of the CDR3 is 13 residues. Germline CDR1 is GTSNPN and CDR2 is SVGIG (reference sequence). The CDR3 DNA sequence: TGTGCCTGGAAACCGACGGTGAACACTGAAGCTTTCTTT. This sequence encodes CAWKPTVNTEAFF.

This chain links TRBV20-1 with TRBJ2-7; D unclear. The CDR3 is 15 amino acids. V dropped 1 base and J dropped 0 bases, with 13 bases sitting between them. The germline V gene has CDR1 DFQATT and CDR2 SNEGSKA (reference sequence). CDR3 in DNA: TGCAGTGCTAGAGGTTCCGACTTCCACTCCTACGAGCAGTACTTC. As protein: CSARGSDFHSYEQYF.

The chain links TRBV7-8 to TRBJ1-3; no definite D call. V was trimmed by 5 bases and J by 2 bases, leaving 16 bases between them. Germline V gene lookup returns CDR1 SGHVS and CDR2 FQNEAQ. This CDR3 is built from 16 residues. CDR3 coding DNA: TGTGCCAGCAGCCTAGGGCCGGGGTCTGCTGGAAACACCATATATTTT. Translating it yields CASSLGPGSAGNTIYF.

This clonotype was recorded many times. The chain couples TRBV11-3 to TRBJ2-5, with 7 positions matching TRBD2. Germline-derived CDR1 and CDR2 are SGHNT and YENEEA. Trimming cost V 6 bases and J 2 bases; bases outside gene matches: 9. CDR3 length equals 15 residues. This chain's CDR3 is CASRSGGGPQETQYF. The DNA for the CDR3 is TGTGCCAGCAGATCGGGGGGTGGGCCACAAGAGACCCAGTACTTC.

This clonotype was counted at least ten times. V gene TRBV2 combines with J gene TRBJ2-2; no clear D gene. CDR1 and CDR2 (germline): SNHLY, FYNNEI. This CDR3 contains 13 residues. Trimming removed 6 bases at V and 1 base at J, with 6 bases between. The CDR3, as DNA: TGTGCCAGCAGCCGACAGAACACCGGGGAGCTGTTTTTT. This codes for CASSRQNTGELFF.

This clonotype was seen a handful of times. The chain uses TRBV5-4 and TRBJ1-2, with 8 bases matching TRBD1. With 4 bases clipped from V and 4 bases from J, the junction kept 9 bases outside the gene matches. CDR3 length: 15 amino acids. Germline assignment: CDR1 SGHNT and CDR2 YYREEE (reference sequence). The CDR3 region has the DNA TGTGCCAGCAGCAGAGCGGGGACAGGCCCCTATGGCTACACCTTC. Residues: CASSRAGTGPYGYTF.

This clonotype appeared many times. The chain employs TRBV2 and TRBJ1-5; the match to TRBD1 covers 10 bases. V shed 5 bases, J shed 1 base, and the junction held 2 bases outside the gene matches. The CDR3 loop spans 15 amino acids. Germline V gene data show CDR1 as SNHLY and CDR2 as FYNNEI. CDR3 protein: CASSRQGASNQPQHF. CDR3 DNA: TGTGCCAGCAGTCGACAGGGGGCGAGCAATCAGCCCCAGCATTTT.

As concerns this clonotype: This could be a read error, since a much larger clone is one nucleotide away. This chain joins TRBV15 and TRBJ1-4; D perhaps matches TRBD1 (5 bases). The CDR3 covers 16 residues. Germline assignment: CDR1 LNHNV and CDR2 YYDKDF (reference sequence). This CDR3 reads CATGRDLAIGVEKLFF. The CDR3 coding sequence is TGTGCCACCGGCAGAGATTTGGCCATAGGGGTGGAAAAACTGTTTTTT.

This clonotype was seen more than once but under ten times. This chain links TRBV2 with TRBJ2-1; D is unclear. Germline values: CDR1 SNHLY, CDR2 FYNNEI. The V end was cut by 7 bases, the J end by 0 bases, with 10 bases between. The CDR3 runs 14 residues. The CDR3 DNA sequence: TGTGCCAGCATGAGGTATCCCTCCTACAATGAGCAGTTCTTC. It encodes CASMRYPSYNEQFF.

This clonotype was found many times. V usage is TRBV12-3 or TRBV12-4 and J usage is TRBJ2-7; D gene uncertain. This CDR3 contains 14 residues. The V gene lost 3 bases and the J gene lost 3 bases, with 12 bases spanning the gap. The CDR3 reads CASSFDAYYYEQYF. The CDR3, as DNA: TGTGCCAGCAGTTTCGACGCGTATTACTACGAGCAGTACTTC.

To note about this clonotype: Just one base apart from a much larger clone, this may be a read error. The genes are TRBV6-5 and TRBJ1-5, with D hard to call. CDR3 length equals 13 residues. The germline CDR1 and CDR2 sequences are MNHEY and SVGAGI. The chain's CDR3 is CASSYPSGEPQRF. DNA of the CDR3: TGTGCCAGCAGTTACCCCTCCGGTGAGCCCCAGCGTTTT.

Only a few counts were recorded for this clonotype. This chain uses TRBV20-1 with TRBJ2-5; D not certain. CDR1 is DFQATT, CDR2 SNEGSKA, per germline (reference sequence). V was pared by 3 bases and J by 2 bases, with 16 bases between. The CDR3 contains 15 residues. CDR3 coding DNA: TGCAGTGCTAGGGACCCAGCAGGCGGACAAGAGACCCAGTACTTC. Residues: CSARDPAGGQETQYF.

This clonotype was picked up many times. J is TRBJ1-2 and V is TRBV7-2; D ambiguous. Germline CDR1 is SGHTA and CDR2 is FQGNSA. There are 14 residues in the CDR3. The V and J ends lost 5 bases and 4 bases respectively, with 14 bases between them. CDR3 residues: CASSPSTGTYGYTF. CDR3 nucleotides: TGTGCCAGCAGCCCATCGACGGGAACCTATGGCTACACCTTC.

This sequence joins TRBV20-1 and TRBJ2-4; D may be TRBD1 (6 bases). The V gene lost 6 bases and the J gene lost 8 bases, with 14 bases spanning the gap. This CDR3 has 12 residues. Germline V gene lookup returns CDR1 DFQATT and CDR2 SNEGSKA (reference sequence). CDR3 coding DNA: TGCAGTGCCCGGACAGTTGGAGACATTCAGTACTTC. Amino acids: CSARTVGDIQYF.

Ten or more counts support this clonotype. V usage is TRBV12-3 or TRBV12-4 and J usage is TRBJ2-5; TRBD2 is a possible D gene (7 bases). The CDR3 runs to 13 residues. With 8 bases removed from V and 5 bases from J, the gap between germline ends came to 15 bases. CDR3 bases: TGTGCCAGCGGCGGGGGCGGGTTGGAGACCCAGTACTTC. Translating it yields CASGGGGLETQYF.

This rearrangement joins TRBV19 to TRBJ2-3; unclear D gene. V lost 6 bases and J 0 bases, leaving 19 bases between the germline ends. Germline assignment: CDR1 LNHDA and CDR2 SQIVND (reference sequence). The CDR3 loop spans 17 amino acids. The CDR3 sequence: CASSNPVSGWSTDTQYF. The CDR3 DNA follows: TGTGCCAGTAGCAACCCCGTCTCTGGGTGGAGCACAGATACGCAGTATTTT.

This chain links TRBV3-1 with TRBJ1-2, with TRBD1 as a possible D gene (5 bases). There are 14 residues in the CDR3. Between the trimmed V and J ends, which lost 1 base and 0 bases, there was a span of 6 bases. CDR1 LGHDT and CDR2 YNNKEL come from the germline V gene (reference sequence). The CDR3 spells CASSQGGANYGYTF. The CDR3 DNA is TGTGCCAGCAGCCAAGGAGGGGCTAACTATGGCTACACCTTC.